A selection of T cell receptor beta chains follows, all from one sample in a study of blood T cell repertoires in COVID-19. Repertoires were generated with immunoSEQ multiplex PCR, while TCRdb's copy carries only in-frame clones and drops some. The table shows over 250,000 clones, with approximately 90% occurring only once. The sequenced sample consisted of PBMCs or T cells enriched from blood (not recorded which). These receptors were taken from an older woman in a cohort exposed to, infected with or recovered from COVID-19 (not recorded which). Each CDR3 is given with its conserved first and last residue. D genes are given only for firm matches. The size field is filled for only some rows; it gives once, few, many or a size class.

v_gene	j_gene	d_gene	abundance	CDR3nt	CDR3aa
TRBV14	TRBJ1-1	TRBD1	few	TGTGCCAGCACTGACAGGGGGACCATGAACACTGAAGCTTTCTTT	CASTDRGTMNTEAFF
TRBV29-1	TRBJ2-3	TRBD2	-	TGCAGCGTTGGAGGACTAGCGGGAGCTATCGACGGCACAGATACGCAGTATTTT	CSVGGLAGAIDGTDTQYF
TRBV9	TRBJ1-3	-	-	TGTGCCAGCAGCTTCCGGACGGAGCCGGGGAACACCATATATTTT	CASSFRTEPGNTIYF
TRBV6-2/TRBV6-3	TRBJ2-7	-	-	TGTGCCAGCAGTTACCGGTTATACGAGCAGTACTTC	CASSYRLYEQYF
TRBV7-9	TRBJ2-3	-	-	TGTGCCAGCAGCTATATCGGGAGTAGCACAGATACGCAGTATTTT	CASSYIGSSTDTQYF
TRBV19	TRBJ1-2	-	-	TGTGCCAGTACCGCAGAACAGACAGCTAACTATGGCTACACCTTC	CASTAEQTANYGYTF
TRBV7-3	TRBJ2-2	-	-	TGTGCCAGCAGCTTACGTGGCGGCGACGGGGTGTTTTTT	CASSLRGGDGVFF
TRBV30	TRBJ1-5	-	-	TGTGCCTGGAGTGTACGGGGAGGACGTGGCAATCAGCCCCAGCATTTT	CAWSVRGGRGNQPQHF
TRBV6-2/TRBV6-3	TRBJ2-7	TRBD1	-	TGTGCCAGCAGCGACGGGACAGACTACGAGCAGTACTTC	CASSDGTDYEQYF
TRBV24-1	TRBJ1-5	-	-	TGTGCCACCAGTGATTCCGGGTTCGCCAATCAGCCCCAGCATTTT	CATSDSGFANQPQHF
TRBV6-5	TRBJ2-1	-	-	TGTGCCAGCAGTTACGAACAGGGGAGGTACAATGAGCAGTTCTTC	CASSYEQGRYNEQFF
TRBV2	TRBJ1-1	TRBD1	-	TGTGCCAGCAGTCCCCTGGGACAGGGAGGAACTGAAGCTTTCTTT	CASSPLGQGGTEAFF
TRBV5-1	TRBJ1-1	-	-	TGCGCCAGCAGCTTGTCAAGTCAGGGCGGCTGGACTGAAGCTTTCTTT	CASSLSSQGGWTEAFF
TRBV7-3	TRBJ2-3	-	once	TGTGCCAGCAGCCCCCGAATAGGGGAGGTGAGCACAGATACGCAGTATTTT	CASSPRIGEVSTDTQYF
TRBV7-2	TRBJ1-2	-	-	TGTGCCAGCAGCTTAAGCAGGGCTACTGGCTACACCTTC	CASSLSRATGYTF
TRBV10-3	TRBJ1-1	-	few	TGTGCCATCAGTGACGGGGGGCATGAAGCTTTCTTT	CAISDGGHEAFF
TRBV7-3	TRBJ2-1	-	-	TGTGCCAGCAGCTTCACAGGGATCCGGAGTAATGAGCAGTTCTTC	CASSFTGIRSNEQFF
TRBV5-6	TRBJ2-4	-	-	TGTGCCAGCACACGACAGGCAAAAAACATTCAGTACTTC	CASTRQAKNIQYF
TRBV9	TRBJ1-4	TRBD1	-	TGTGCCAGCAGCCCTCTAAGACAGGGAGGACGAGAAAAACTGTTTTTT	CASSPLRQGGREKLFF
TRBV5-4	TRBJ1-5	-	few	TGTGCCAGCAGCCCGGGAGGCCGCAATCAGCCCCAGCATTTT	CASSPGGRNQPQHF
TRBV29-1	TRBJ1-2	TRBD1	once	TGCAGCGTTGAAGATCAAATAGGACAGGCTTCCTATGGCTACACCTTC	CSVEDQIGQASYGYTF
TRBV19	TRBJ1-2	-	-	TGTGCCAGTAGCAAGACAAACAGGGAAGAGGGTGGCTACACCTTC	CASSKTNREEGGYTF
TRBV12-3/TRBV12-4	TRBJ1-1	TRBD1	-	TGTGCCGTACAGGGACAGGGGTTTACTGAAGCTTTCTTT	CAVQGQGFTEAFF
TRBV19	TRBJ1-5	-	-	TGTGCCAGTAGTCGCGGACAGCACGATAGCAATCAGCCCCAGCATTTT	CASSRGQHDSNQPQHF
TRBV7-2	TRBJ1-4	-	-	TGTGCCAGCAGCAGAGGACGGGGGGGAACTAATGAAAAACTGTTTTTT	CASSRGRGGTNEKLFF
TRBV10-3	TRBJ2-7	-	-	TGTGCCATCAGTGCAATCGGGGGGCTATCGGGCCTCGAGCAGTACTTC	CAISAIGGLSGLEQYF
TRBV28	TRBJ2-3	TRBD2	-	TGTGCCAGCAGTTCCCCTGGGGCTAGCGGGTGGGGAGATACGCAGTATTTT	CASSSPGASGWGDTQYF
TRBV6-5	TRBJ2-7	TRBD1	-	TGTGCCAGCATTCTCGACAGGGGGCTCCACGAGCAGTACTTC	CASILDRGLHEQYF
TRBV3-1/TRBV3-2	TRBJ1-2	TRBD1	-	TGTGCCAGCAGCCAAGGGAAGACAGGGGGCCCCTATGGCTACACCTTC	CASSQGKTGGPYGYTF
TRBV9	TRBJ1-3	TRBD1	-	TGTGCCAGCAGCGTGACAGGGGCTGGAAACACCATATATTTT	CASSVTGAGNTIYF
TRBV11-2	TRBJ1-1	TRBD1	-	TGTGCCAGCAGCCAGCCTCCGGGACAGGAGATGAACACTGAAGCTTTCTTT	CASSQPPGQEMNTEAFF
TRBV28	TRBJ1-3	-	-	TGTGCCACCATCAACCCGGGTGGAAACACCATATATTTT	CATINPGGNTIYF
TRBV28	TRBJ1-1	-	-	TGTGCCAGCAGTTTCACAGATATGAACACTGAAGCTTTCTTT	CASSFTDMNTEAFF
TRBV10-1	TRBJ2-1	TRBD2	-	TGCGCCAGCATCCATAGCCAGCGGGAGGGCGGTGAGCAGTTCTTC	CASIHSQREGGEQFF
TRBV18	TRBJ2-1	-	-	TGTGCCAGCTCACCAGGGCAGGGGGGCTACAATGAGCAGTTCTTC	CASSPGQGGYNEQFF
TRBV2	TRBJ1-5	-	many	TGTGCCAGCAGTGAGCAGCGAAATAGCAATCAGCCCCAGCATTTT	CASSEQRNSNQPQHF
TRBV7-9	TRBJ2-5	-	-	TGTGCCAGCAGCTTAGGGCTAGCGAACCAAGAGACCCAGTACTTC	CASSLGLANQETQYF
TRBV19	TRBJ2-5	TRBD2	-	TGTGCCAGTAGCCAAGCGGGAGGGCCCCGAGGGGCCCAGTACTTC	CASSQAGGPRGAQYF
TRBV10-1	TRBJ2-4	TRBD2	-	TGCGCCAGCAGTGAGTCGAGACTAGCGGGAGCTTACGGAGGCATTCAGTACTTC	CASSESRLAGAYGGIQYF
TRBV12-3/TRBV12-4	TRBJ2-1	-	once	TGTGCCAGCAGTTTAGACGCAGGCCAAAGGAAGTTCTTC	CASSLDAGQRKFF
TRBV5-8	TRBJ1-5	-	-	TGTGCCAGCAGCTTGGGGTGGGGGGGCAGCGTAAAGTTTCAGCCCCAGCATTTT	CASSLGWGGSVKFQPQHF
TRBV18	TRBJ1-4	-	-	TGTGCCAGCTCATCAGGGGCAGGGAATGAAAAACTGTTTTTT	CASSSGAGNEKLFF
TRBV2	TRBJ2-1	TRBD1	-	TGTGCCAGCAGTGAGGGGCAGGGGGCCGACAATGAGCAGTTCTTC	CASSEGQGADNEQFF
TRBV10-2	TRBJ2-7	TRBD2	-	TGCGCCAGCAGCCCCGGGACTAGCGGCTACGAGCAGTACTTC	CASSPGTSGYEQYF
TRBV18	TRBJ1-2	-	few	TGTGCCAGCTCACCAGGCGGAAACTATGGCTACACCTTC	CASSPGGNYGYTF
TRBV7-2	TRBJ2-1	TRBD2	-	TGTGCCAGCAGCCAGCCGGGGGGGGTAAACAATGAGCAGTTCTTC	CASSQPGGVNNEQFF
TRBV11-3	TRBJ2-2	-	-	TGTGCCAGCAGCGCCCGGTCCGGGGAGCTGTTTTTT	CASSARSGELFF
TRBV19	TRBJ1-5	TRBD1	-	TGTGCCAGTACCCCCTTAAGGACAGGGAATCAGCCCCAGCATTTT	CASTPLRTGNQPQHF
TRBV5-1	TRBJ2-1	-	-	TGCGCCAGCCGAGGTGAGGCTTTTGAGCAGTTCTTC	CASRGEAFEQFF
TRBV28	TRBJ2-7	-	-	TGTGCCAGCAACCAGAGGGCGTCGGATGAGCAGTACTTC	CASNQRASDEQYF
TRBV5-1	TRBJ2-2	-	-	TGCGCCAGCAGTTCCCAGGGGCTTCCGGGCACCGGGGAGCTGTTTTTT	CASSSQGLPGTGELFF
TRBV7-9	TRBJ2-6	-	-	TGTGCCAGCAGCTTAGATGCGGGGGCCAACGTCCTGACTTTC	CASSLDAGANVLTF
TRBV14	TRBJ2-1	TRBD2	-	TGTGCCAGCAGCCTCCAGACTAGCAGACACAATGAGCAGTTCTTC	CASSLQTSRHNEQFF